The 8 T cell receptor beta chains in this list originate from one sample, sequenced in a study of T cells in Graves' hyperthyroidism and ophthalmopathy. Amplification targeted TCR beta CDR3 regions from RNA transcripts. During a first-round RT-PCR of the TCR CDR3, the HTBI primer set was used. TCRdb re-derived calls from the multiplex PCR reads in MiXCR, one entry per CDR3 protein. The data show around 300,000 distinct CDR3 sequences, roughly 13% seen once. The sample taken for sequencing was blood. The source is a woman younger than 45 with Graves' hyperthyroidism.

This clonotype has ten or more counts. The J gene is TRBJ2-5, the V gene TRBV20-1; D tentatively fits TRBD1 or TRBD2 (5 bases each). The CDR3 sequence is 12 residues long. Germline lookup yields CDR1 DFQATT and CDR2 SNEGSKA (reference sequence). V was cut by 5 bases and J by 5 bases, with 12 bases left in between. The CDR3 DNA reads TGCAGTGCTGGACATTGGGGGGAGACCCAGTACTTC. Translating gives CSAGHWGETQYF.

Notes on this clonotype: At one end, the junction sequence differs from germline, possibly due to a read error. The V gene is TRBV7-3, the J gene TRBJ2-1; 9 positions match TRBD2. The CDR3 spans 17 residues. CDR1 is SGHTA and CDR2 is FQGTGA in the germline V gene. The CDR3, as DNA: TGTGCCAGCAGCTTAACGAAGACTAGCGGTGGGGGGAATGATCAGTTCTTC. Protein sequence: CASSLTKTSGGGNDQFF. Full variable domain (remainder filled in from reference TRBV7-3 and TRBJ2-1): GAGVSQTPSNKVTEKGKYVELRCDPISGHTALYWYRQSLGQGPEFLIYFQGTGAADDSGLPNDRFFAVRPEGSVSTLKIQRTERGDSAVYLCASSLTKTSGGGNDQFFGPGTRLTVL.

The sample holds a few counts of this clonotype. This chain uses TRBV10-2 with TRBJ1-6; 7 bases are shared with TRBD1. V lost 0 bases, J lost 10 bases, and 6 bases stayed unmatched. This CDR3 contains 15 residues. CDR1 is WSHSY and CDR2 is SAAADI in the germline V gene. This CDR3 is CASSESLGTVSPLHF. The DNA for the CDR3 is TGCGCCAGCAGTGAGTCGTTAGGGACAGTGTCACCCCTCCACTTT.

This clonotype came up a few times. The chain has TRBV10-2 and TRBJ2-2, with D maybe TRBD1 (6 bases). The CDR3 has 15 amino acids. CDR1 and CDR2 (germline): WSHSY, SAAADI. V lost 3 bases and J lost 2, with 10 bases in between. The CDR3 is CASSDLGQNTGELFF. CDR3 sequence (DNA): TGCGCCAGCAGTGATTTGGGACAAAACACCGGGGAGCTGTTTTTT.

The CDR3 is CAWSRVGQKETQYF. The CDR3, as DNA: TGTGCCTGGAGTCGGGTAGGACAGAAAGAGACCCAGTACTTC. This chain uses TRBV30 with TRBJ2-5; D might be TRBD1 (6 bases). From germline, CDR1 is GTSNPN and CDR2 SVGIG (reference sequence). The CDR3 covers 14 residues. Trimming removed 2 bases at V and 3 bases at J, with 13 bases between.

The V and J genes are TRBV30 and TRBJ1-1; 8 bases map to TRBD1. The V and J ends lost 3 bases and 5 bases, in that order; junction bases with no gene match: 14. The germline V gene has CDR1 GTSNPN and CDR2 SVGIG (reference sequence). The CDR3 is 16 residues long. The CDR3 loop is CAWSDLPGQAGTEAFF. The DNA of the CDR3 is TGTGCCTGGAGCGATCTACCGGGACAGGCGGGGACTGAAGCTTTCTTT.

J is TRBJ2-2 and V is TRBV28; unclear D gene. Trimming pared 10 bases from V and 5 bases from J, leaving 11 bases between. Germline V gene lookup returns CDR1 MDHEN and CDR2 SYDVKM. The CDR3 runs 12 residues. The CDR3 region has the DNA TGTGCCATAACCTCGAGTACCGGGGAGCTGTTTTTT. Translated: CAITSSTGELFF.

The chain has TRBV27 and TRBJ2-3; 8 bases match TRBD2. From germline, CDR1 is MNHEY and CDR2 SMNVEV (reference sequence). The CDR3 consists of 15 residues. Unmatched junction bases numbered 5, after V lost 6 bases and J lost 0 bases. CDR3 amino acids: CASSALAGSTDTQYF. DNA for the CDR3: TGTGCCAGCAGCGCCCTAGCGGGTAGCACAGATACGCAGTATTTT.